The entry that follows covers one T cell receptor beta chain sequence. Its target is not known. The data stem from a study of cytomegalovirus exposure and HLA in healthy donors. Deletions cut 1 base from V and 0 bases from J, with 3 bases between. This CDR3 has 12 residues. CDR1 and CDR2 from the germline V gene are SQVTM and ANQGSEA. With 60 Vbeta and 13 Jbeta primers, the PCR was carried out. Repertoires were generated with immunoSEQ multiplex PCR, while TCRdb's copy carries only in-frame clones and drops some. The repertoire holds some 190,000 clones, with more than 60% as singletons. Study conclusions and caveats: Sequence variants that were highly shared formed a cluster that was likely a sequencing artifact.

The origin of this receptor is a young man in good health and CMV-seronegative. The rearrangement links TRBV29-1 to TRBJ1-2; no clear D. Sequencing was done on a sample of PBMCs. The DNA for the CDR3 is TGCAGCGTTGAAGCCTCTAACTATGGCTACACCTTC. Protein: CSVEASNYGYTF.